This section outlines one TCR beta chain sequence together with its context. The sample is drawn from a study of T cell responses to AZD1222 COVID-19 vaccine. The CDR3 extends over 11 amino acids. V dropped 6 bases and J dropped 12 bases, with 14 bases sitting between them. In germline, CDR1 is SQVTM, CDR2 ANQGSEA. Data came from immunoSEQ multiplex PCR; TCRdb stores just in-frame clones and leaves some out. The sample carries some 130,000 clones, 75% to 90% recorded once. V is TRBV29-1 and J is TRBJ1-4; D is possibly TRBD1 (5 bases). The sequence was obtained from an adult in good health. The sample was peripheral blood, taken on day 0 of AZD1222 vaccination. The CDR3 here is CSVSDSRELFF. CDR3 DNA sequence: TGCAGCGTCTCCGACAGCCGGGAACTGTTTTTT. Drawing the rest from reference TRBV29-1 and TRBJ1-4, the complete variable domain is SAVISQKPSRDICQRGTSLTIQCQVDSQVTMMFWYRQQPGQSLTLIATANQGSEATYESGFVIDKFPISRPNLTFSTLTVSNMSPEDSSIYLCSVSDSRELFFGSGTQLSVL.